This entry features one TCR beta chain sequence. Its cognate antigen is unknown. Cultured cells yielded isolated CD4+ T cells after 10 days. Testing of the vaccine recipients showed negative nucleocapsid antibodies and no prior SARS-CoV-2 infection. IL-2 medium was substituted for half the medium on days 3 and 7. This sample is part of a study of vaccination effects on CD4 cells after COVID-19. Turning to the study itself: The participants, recipients of two vaccine doses, got either BNT162b2 or mRNA-1273. Study-wide results and limits: Vaccine- and infection-induced clones showed marked clonal contraction late following vaccination.

The protocol was immunoSEQ multiplex PCR, while the TCRdb copy is restricted to in-frame clones and leaves out a portion. The repertoire holds more than 35,000 clones, with 82% as singletons. This CDR3 is built from 13 residues. Germline V gene sequence: CDR1 KGHSH, CDR2 LQKENI. V lost 3 bases and J lost 3, with 3 bases in between. The sequence was collected from a human donor who received a COVID-19 vaccine. Sequencing was performed on CD4+ T cells from PBMCs cultured without peptide, taken before COVID-19 vaccination. The chain uses TRBV18 and TRBJ2-6; no firm D call. This CDR3 is CASSPSGANVLTF. The CDR3 nucleotides are TGTGCCAGCTCACCTAGTGGGGCCAACGTCCTGACTTTC.